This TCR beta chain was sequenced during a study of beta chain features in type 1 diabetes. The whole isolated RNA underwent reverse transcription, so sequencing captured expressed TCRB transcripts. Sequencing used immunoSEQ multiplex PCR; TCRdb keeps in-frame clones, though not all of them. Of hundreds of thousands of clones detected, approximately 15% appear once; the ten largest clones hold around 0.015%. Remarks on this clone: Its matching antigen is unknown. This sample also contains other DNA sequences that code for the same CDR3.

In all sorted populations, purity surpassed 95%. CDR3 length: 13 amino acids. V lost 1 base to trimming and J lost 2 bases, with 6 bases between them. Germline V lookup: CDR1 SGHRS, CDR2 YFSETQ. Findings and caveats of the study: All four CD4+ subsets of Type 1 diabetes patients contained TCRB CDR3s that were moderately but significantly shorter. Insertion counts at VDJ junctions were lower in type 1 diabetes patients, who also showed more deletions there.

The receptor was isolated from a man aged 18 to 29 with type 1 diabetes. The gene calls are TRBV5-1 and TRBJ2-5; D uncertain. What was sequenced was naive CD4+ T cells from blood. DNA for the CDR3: TGCGCCAGCAGCTTGACAGTACAAGAGACCCAGTACTTC. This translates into CASSLTVQETQYF.